This TCR beta chain was profiled in a study of cytotoxic CD8 clonotypes in ibrutinib-treated CLL. Study in general: Among the patients, 11 presented as relapsed/refractory and about 16 as treatment-naive; around 18 showed unmutated IGHV.

Clones were sequenced by immunoSEQ multiplex PCR, and TCRdb holds only the in-frame ones, with some missing. This sample has more than 11,000 clones; roughly two thirds occur once, and the top ten carry roughly 5.5%. Study-wide results and caveats: Patients showed higher baseline clonality than age-matched healthy donors, and it tracked circulating CD8+ T-cell counts. The study sampled sustained-remission and progressing patients at different times. Upon ibrutinib response clonality rose, and upon progression it fell back toward baseline.

V lost 5 bases to trimming and J lost 7 bases; unmatched junction nucleotides: 7. Germline V lookup: CDR1 SEHNR, CDR2 FQNEAQ (reference sequence). The CDR3 has 13 residues. This clone showed up just a few times. Its antigen remains unknown. The TCR originated in a human donor with chronic lymphocytic leukemia. The sample in question was PBMCs, obtained before ibrutinib treatment. This rearrangement joins TRBV7-9 to TRBJ1-2, with 7 positions matching TRBD1. CDR3 amino acids: CASSDDRVGGYTF. The CDR3 DNA follows: TGTGCCAGCAGCGACGACAGGGTGGGTGGCTACACCTTC.